This is a list of T cell receptor beta chains from one sample in a study of blood T cells in healthy people across ages. TCRdb itself ran the 5' RACE reads through MiXCR, one entry per CDR3 protein. Of more than 650,000 distinct CDR3 sequences listed, 25% to 30% were seen once; the top ten hold approximately 2.9%. Separately, the same data were catalogued under a study of T cells of mothers and their children.

Sequences were obtained from blood. The receptors stem from a boy between 10 and 17 years old in good health. CDR3s leave out the opening cysteine and the closing phenylalanine or tryptophan.

v_call,j_call,cdr3_length,cdr3_aa
TRBV9,TRBJ1-2,10,ASSVAGYGYT
TRBV6-5,TRBJ2-2,15,ASSHHRTGANTGELF
TRBV27,TRBJ2-5,13,ASSLKAGGLGEQY
TRBV2,TRBJ2-7,13,ASSEGINLTYEQY
TRBV5-1,TRBJ1-4,13,ASSFGQGITEKLF
TRBV7-7,TRBJ2-5,11,ASSFRFQETQY
TRBV20-1,.,13,SARDPRRVRNEQF
TRBV7-2,TRBJ2-3,13,ASSSRQGRTDTQC
TRBV6-1,TRBJ2-3,13,ASSETSGGADTQY
TRBV28,TRBJ1-6,12,ASSWTELNSPLH
TRBV12-3/TRBV12-4,TRBJ1-4,11,ASSLNGFGELF
TRBV12-3/TRBV12-4,TRBJ2-1,12,ASTPWGHDNEQF
TRBV27,TRBJ1-4,13,ASSHGDRGRGKLF
TRBV20-1,TRBJ2-7,14,SARSGGGLQSYEQY
TRBV7-9,TRBJ2-5,11,ASSYRTKETQY
TRBV12-3/TRBV12-4,TRBJ1-5,11,ASSLTSNQPQH
TRBV29-1,TRBJ1-1,11,SAMTDLNTEAF
TRBV30,TRBJ2-7,12,AWEPREGTYEQY
TRBV10-3,TRBJ2-5,11,AIREAGSATQY
TRBV10-1,TRBJ2-1,13,ASSEEVSSVNEQF
TRBV12-3/TRBV12-4,TRBJ2-5,9,ASSFSGTQY
TRBV29-1,TRBJ2-3,11,SVAGQGIDTQY
TRBV28,TRBJ1-6,12,ASSLSVGNSPLH
TRBV4-1,TRBJ1-1,10,ASSPHNTEAF
TRBV20-1,TRBJ2-3,11,SANTLSTDTQY
TRBV29-1,.,16,SVEDPYAGGGIRGEQY
TRBV7-8,TRBJ1-5,13,ASSPWDRGNQPQH
TRBV6-5,TRBJ2-3,10,ASSSLSNTQY
TRBV3-1,.,13,ASSPLDGGPYEQY
TRBV28,TRBJ2-3,14,ASKGLAGRYTDTQY
TRBV29-1,TRBJ1-1,10,SVARAATEAF
TRBV6-5,TRBJ1-2,12,ASSSGTGACGYT
TRBV6-6,TRBJ1-1,12,ASSPHQGDTEAF
TRBV10-3,TRBJ1-1,12,AIKTAAANTEAF
TRBV27,TRBJ2-1,13,ASRRQGASYNEQF
TRBV6-5,.,12,ASRRGQGLYEQY
TRBV6-5,TRBJ2-7,13,ASSPPGGISYEQY
TRBV2,TRBJ2-2,10,ASSTGYGELF
TRBV2,TRBJ1-4,12,ASRSRETGEKLF
TRBV20-1,TRBJ2-5,10,SAPGIQETQY
TRBV20-1,TRBJ2-2,15,SARVPRRGGGSGELF
TRBV2,TRBJ2-1,12,ASGDRAGYNEQF
TRBV7-9,TRBJ2-5,13,ASTGGGLLVETQY
TRBV27,TRBJ2-7,11,ASSLSAGIEQY
TRBV5-1,TRBJ1-5,14,ASWKFGQGSNQPQH
TRBV7-9,TRBJ1-3,10,ASAAVGNTIY